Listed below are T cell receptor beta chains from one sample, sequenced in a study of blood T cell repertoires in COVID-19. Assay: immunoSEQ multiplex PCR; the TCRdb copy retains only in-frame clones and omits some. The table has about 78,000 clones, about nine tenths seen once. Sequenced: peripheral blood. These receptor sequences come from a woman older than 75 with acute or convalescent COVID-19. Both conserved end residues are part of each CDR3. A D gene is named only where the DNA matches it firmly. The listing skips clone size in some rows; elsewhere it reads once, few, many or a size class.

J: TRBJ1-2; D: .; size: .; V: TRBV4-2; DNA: TGTGCCAGCAGCCAAGATGGGGGGAATTCCCTCTATGGCTACACCTTC; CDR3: CASSQDGGNSLYGYTF
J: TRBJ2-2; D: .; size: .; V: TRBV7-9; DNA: TGTGCCAGCAGCTTAGGGGCAGCATTCCTTGGGGAGCTGTTTTTT; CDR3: CASSLGAAFLGELFF
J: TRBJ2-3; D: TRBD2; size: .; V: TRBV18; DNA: TGTGCCAGCTCACGAGGACTAGCGGGGGGGTCGGATACGCAGTATTTT; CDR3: CASSRGLAGGSDTQYF
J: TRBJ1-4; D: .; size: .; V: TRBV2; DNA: TGTGCCAGCAGTTTCAGCGGCGGCGTTTTGGTGGGGGAAAAACTGTTTTTT; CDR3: CASSFSGGVLVGEKLFF
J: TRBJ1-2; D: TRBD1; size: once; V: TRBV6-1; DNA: TGTGCCAGCAGTGACGGACAGGGGTTCTATGGCTACACCTTC; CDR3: CASSDGQGFYGYTF
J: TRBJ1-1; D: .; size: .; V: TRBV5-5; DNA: TGTGCCAGCAGCTCGCTAATCCAAGCTTTCTTT; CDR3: CASSSLIQAFF
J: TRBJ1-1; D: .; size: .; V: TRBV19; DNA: TGTGCCAGTAGTATTACACCGAACACTGAAGCTTTCTTT; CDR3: CASSITPNTEAFF
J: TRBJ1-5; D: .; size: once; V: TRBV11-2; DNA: TGTGCCAGCAGCTTAGGGGCCAGTGGGCCCCAGCATTTT; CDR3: CASSLGASGPQHF
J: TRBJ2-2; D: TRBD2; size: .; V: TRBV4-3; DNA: TGCGCCAGCAGCCGCCGGATTTCTAGCGGGGGGGCCCCGAACACCGGGGAGCTGTTTTTT; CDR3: CASSRRISSGGAPNTGELFF
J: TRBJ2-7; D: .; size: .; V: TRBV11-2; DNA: TGTGCCAGCAGCTTAGCAGGGGCCGACGAGCAGTACTTC; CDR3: CASSLAGADEQYF
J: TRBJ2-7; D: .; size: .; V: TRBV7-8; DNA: TGTGCCAGCAGCTTAGATCCTAACCTTTACGAGCAGTACTTC; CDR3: CASSLDPNLYEQYF
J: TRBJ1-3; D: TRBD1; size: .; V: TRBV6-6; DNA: TGTGCCAGCAGTTACGGGACAGCTAAAGCTGGAAACACCATATATTTT; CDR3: CASSYGTAKAGNTIYF
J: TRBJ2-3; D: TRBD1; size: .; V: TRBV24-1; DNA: TGTGCCACCAGTGATTTGGACTCGCAGGGGGCTGAGGCGCAGTATTTT; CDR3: CATSDLDSQGAEAQYF
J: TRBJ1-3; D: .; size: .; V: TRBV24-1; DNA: TGTGCCACCAGTGAACCAAGGGGGTCTGGAAACACCATATATTTT; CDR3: CATSEPRGSGNTIYF
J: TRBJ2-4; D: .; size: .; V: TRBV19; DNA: TGTGCCAGTAGTATTTTCGACAGGAAGATAGCCAAAAACATTCAGTACTTC; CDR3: CASSIFDRKIAKNIQYF
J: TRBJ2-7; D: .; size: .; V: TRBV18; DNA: TGTGCCAGCTCACCTAGCCAGGGTAGCTACGAGCAGTACTTC; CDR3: CASSPSQGSYEQYF
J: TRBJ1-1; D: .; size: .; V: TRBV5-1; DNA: TGCGCCAGCAAAGTGGGTGCGGTGAACACTGAAGCTTTCTTT; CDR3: CASKVGAVNTEAFF
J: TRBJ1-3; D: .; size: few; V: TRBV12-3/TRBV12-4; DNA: TGTGCCAGCAGTTTAGTAGAGGGAAACACCATATATTTT; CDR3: CASSLVEGNTIYF
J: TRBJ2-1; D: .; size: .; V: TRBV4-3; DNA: TGCGCCAGCAGCCAAGAACGAGGAGGGAATGAGCAGTTCTTC; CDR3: CASSQERGGNEQFF
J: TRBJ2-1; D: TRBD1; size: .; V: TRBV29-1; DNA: TGCAGCGTCCCCCCCCGGGACAGGCCCTACAATGAGCAGTTCTTC; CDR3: CSVPPRDRPYNEQFF
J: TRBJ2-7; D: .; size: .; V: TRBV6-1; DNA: TGTGCCAGCAGTGAACAGGGCAGGAGCTACGAGCAGTACTTC; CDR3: CASSEQGRSYEQYF
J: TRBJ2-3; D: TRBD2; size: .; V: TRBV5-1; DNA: TGCGCCAGCAGCTTGGGCAGCGGGGGAATAGGAGATACGCAGTATTTT; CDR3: CASSLGSGGIGDTQYF
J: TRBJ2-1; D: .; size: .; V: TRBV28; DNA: TGTGCCAGCAGTCGCCCGGGGGGCCCAAATGAGCAGTTCTTC; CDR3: CASSRPGGPNEQFF
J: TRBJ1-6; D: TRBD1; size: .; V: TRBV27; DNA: TGTGCCAGCAGTTACCGGGACAGGGGTCGAAATTCACCCCTCCACTTT; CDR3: CASSYRDRGRNSPLHF
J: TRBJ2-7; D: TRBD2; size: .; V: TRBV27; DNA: TGTGCCAGCAGTCCTAGGACTAGCGGCATCTACGAGCAGTACTTC; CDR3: CASSPRTSGIYEQYF
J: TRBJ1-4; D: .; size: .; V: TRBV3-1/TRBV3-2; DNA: TGTGCCAGCAGCCAACAGCTAAGGGAGGAAAAACTGTTTTTT; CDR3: CASSQQLREEKLFF
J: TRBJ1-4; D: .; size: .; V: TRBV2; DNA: TGTGCCAGCAGTGACGCACAGCCTAATGAAAAACTGTTTTTT; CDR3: CASSDAQPNEKLFF
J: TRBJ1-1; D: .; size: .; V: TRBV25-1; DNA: TGTGCCAGCAGTGAGGGGGGAGGAACCGGCACTGAAGCTTTCTTT; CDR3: CASSEGGGTGTEAFF
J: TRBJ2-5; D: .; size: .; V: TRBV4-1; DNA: TGCGCCAGCAGCCAAGGGACAGTCCAAGAGACCCAGTACTTC; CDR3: CASSQGTVQETQYF
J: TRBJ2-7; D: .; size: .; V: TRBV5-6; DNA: TGTGCCAGCAGCTTTAGTACCGAGCAGTACTTC; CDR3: CASSFSTEQYF
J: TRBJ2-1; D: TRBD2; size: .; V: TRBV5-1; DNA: TGCGCCAGCAGCTTGCCCTTGGCGGGAGCTTACAATGAGCAGTTCTTC; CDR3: CASSLPLAGAYNEQFF
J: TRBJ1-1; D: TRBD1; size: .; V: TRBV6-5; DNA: TGTGCCAGCAGTTACGACAGGGAGAGGAGGAACACTGAAGCTTTCTTT; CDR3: CASSYDRERRNTEAFF
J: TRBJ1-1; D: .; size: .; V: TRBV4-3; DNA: TGCGCCAGCAGCCAAGTTGGGGCGCACACTGAAGCTTTCTTT; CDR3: CASSQVGAHTEAFF
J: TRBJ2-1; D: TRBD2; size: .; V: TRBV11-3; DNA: TGTGCCAGCAGCTACAGACTAGCGGACTACAATGAGCAGTTCTTC; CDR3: CASSYRLADYNEQFF
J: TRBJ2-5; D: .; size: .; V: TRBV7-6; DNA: TGTGCCAGCAGCCGAGGACGGACTGAGACCCAGTACTTC; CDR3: CASSRGRTETQYF
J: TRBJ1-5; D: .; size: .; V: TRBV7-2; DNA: TGTGCCAGCAGCTTAGGCCGGGACTATAATCAGCCCCAGCATTTT; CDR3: CASSLGRDYNQPQHF
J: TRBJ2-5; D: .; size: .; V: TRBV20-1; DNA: TGCAGTGCTAGTTGGCAGTCACAAGAGACCCAGTACTTC; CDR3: CSASWQSQETQYF
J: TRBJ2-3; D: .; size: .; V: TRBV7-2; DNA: TGTGCCAGCAGCCTGGCCACCAGCACAGATACGCAGTATTTT; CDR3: CASSLATSTDTQYF
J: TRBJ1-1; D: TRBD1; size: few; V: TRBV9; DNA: TGTGCCAGCAGCGTAGAAGGGACAGACACTGAAGCTTTCTTT; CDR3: CASSVEGTDTEAFF
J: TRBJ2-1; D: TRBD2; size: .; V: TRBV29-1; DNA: TGCAGCGTGCAGGCTAGCGGGAGGGCCTTATCCGGTGAGCAGTTCTTC; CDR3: CSVQASGRALSGEQFF
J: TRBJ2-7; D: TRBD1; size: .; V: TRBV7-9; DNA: TGTGCCAGCAGTAAGGGGGCAGGGACCTACGAGCAGTACTTC; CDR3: CASSKGAGTYEQYF
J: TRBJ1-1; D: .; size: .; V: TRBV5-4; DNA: TGTGCCAGCAGCACCCCGGGGGGACCGGGTTCTGAAGCTTTCTTT; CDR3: CASSTPGGPGSEAFF
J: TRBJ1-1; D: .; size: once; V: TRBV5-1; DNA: TGCGCCAGCAGCTTGGTTGTCGGCACTGAAGCTTTCTTT; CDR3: CASSLVVGTEAFF